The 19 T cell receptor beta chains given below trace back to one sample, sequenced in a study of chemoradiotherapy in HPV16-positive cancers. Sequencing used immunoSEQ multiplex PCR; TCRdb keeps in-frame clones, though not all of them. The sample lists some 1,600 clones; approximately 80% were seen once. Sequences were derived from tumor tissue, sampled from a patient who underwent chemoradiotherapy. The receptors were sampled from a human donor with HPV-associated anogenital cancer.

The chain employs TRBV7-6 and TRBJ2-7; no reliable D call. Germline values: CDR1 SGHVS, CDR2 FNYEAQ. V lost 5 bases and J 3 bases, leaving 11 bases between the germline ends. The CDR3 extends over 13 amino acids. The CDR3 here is CASSPGPNYEQYF. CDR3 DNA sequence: TGTGCCAGCAGCCCTGGACCTAACTACGAGCAGTACTTC.

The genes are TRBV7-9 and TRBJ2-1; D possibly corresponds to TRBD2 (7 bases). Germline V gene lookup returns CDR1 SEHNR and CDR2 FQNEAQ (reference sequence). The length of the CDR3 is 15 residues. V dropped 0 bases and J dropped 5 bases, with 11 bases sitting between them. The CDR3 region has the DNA TGTGCCAGCAGCTTAGCAGGGGGGGTAGACAATGAGCAGTTCTTC. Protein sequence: CASSLAGGVDNEQFF.

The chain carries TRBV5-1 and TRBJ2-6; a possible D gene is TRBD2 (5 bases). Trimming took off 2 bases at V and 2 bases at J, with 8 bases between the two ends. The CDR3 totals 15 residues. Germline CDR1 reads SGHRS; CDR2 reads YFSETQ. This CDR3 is CASSFGIPGANVLTF. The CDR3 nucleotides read TGCGCCAGCAGCTTCGGGATTCCTGGGGCCAACGTCCTGACTTTC.

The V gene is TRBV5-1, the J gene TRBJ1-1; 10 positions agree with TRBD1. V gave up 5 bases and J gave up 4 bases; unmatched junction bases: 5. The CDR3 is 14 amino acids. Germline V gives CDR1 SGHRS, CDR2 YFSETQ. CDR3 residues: CASRATGGSTEAFF. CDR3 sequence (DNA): TGCGCCAGCAGGGCGACAGGGGGCTCCACTGAAGCTTTCTTT.

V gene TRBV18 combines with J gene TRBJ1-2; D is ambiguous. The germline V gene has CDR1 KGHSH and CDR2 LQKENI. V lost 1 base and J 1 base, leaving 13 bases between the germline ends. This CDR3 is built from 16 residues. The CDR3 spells CASSPLKALFNYGYTF. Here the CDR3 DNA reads TGTGCCAGCTCACCACTAAAGGCCTTATTTAACTATGGCTACACCTTC.

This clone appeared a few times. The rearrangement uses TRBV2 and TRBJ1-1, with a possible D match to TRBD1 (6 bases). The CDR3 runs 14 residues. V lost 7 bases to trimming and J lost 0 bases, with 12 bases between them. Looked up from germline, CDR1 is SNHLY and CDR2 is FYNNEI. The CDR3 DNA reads TGTGCCAGCAATGACAGGCGTTTGAACACTGAAGCTTTCTTT. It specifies CASNDRRLNTEAFF. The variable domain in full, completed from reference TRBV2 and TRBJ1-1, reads EPEVTQTPSHQVTQMGQEVILRCVPISNHLYFYWYRQILGQKVEFLVSFYNNEISEKSEIFDDQFSVERPDGSNFTLKIRSTKLEDSAMYFCASNDRRLNTEAFFGQGTRLTVV.

CDR3 residues: CASSLSGTREGEQYF. In DNA form, the CDR3 reads TGCGCCAGCAGCTTGTCCGGGACTAGAGAGGGCGAGCAGTACTTC. The rearrangement joins TRBV5-1 to TRBJ2-7; 8 nucleotides agree with TRBD2. The CDR3 length is 15 residues. Germline V CDR1 and CDR2: SGHRS, YFSETQ. Losses at the gene ends were 1 base for V and 6 bases for J; bases not matched to a gene: 9. The full variable domain, in which reference TRBV5-1 and TRBJ2-7 provide the parts outside the CDR3, is KAGVTQTPRYLIKTRGQQVTLSCSPISGHRSVSWYQQTPGQGLQFLFEYFSETQRNKGNFPGRFSGRQFSNSRSEMNVSTLELGDSALYLCASSLSGTREGEQYFGPGTRLTVT.

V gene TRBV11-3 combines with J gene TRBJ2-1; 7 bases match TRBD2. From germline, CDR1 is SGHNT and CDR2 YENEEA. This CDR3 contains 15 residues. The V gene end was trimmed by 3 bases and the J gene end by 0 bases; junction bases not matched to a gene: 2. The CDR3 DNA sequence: TGTGCCAGCAGCTTCGGCGGGAGCTCCTACAATGAGCAGTTCTTC. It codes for CASSFGGSSYNEQFF.

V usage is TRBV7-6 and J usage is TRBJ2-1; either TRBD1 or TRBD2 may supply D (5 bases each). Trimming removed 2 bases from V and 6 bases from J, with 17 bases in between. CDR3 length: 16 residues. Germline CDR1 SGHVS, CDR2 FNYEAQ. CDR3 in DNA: TGTGCCAGCAGCTTATCCTTGGGGACCACGGGCAATGAGCAGTTCTTC. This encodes CASSLSLGTTGNEQFF.

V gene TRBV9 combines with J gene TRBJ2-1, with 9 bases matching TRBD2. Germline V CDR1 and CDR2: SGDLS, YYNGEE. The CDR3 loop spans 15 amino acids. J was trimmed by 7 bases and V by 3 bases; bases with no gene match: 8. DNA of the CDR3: TGTGCCAGCAGCGCTAGCGGGGCGTTATGGAATGAGCAGTTCTTC. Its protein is CASSASGALWNEQFF.

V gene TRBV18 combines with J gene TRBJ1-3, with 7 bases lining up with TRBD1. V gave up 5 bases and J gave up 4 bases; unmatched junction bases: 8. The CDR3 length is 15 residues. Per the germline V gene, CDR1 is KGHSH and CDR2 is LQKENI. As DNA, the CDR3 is TGTGCCAGCTCATCACAACAGGGGCAAGGAAACACCATATATTTT. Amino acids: CASSSQQGQGNTIYF.

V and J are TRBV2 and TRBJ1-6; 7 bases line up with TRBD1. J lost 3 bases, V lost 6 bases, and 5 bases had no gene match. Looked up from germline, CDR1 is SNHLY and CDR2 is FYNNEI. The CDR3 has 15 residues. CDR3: CASSDGTVYNSPLHF. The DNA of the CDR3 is TGTGCCAGCAGCGACGGGACAGTCTATAATTCACCCCTCCACTTT. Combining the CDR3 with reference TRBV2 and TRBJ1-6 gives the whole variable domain EPEVTQTPSHQVTQMGQEVILRCVPISNHLYFYWYRQILGQKVEFLVSFYNNEISEKSEIFDDQFSVERPDGSNFTLKIRSTKLEDSAMYFCASSDGTVYNSPLHFGNGTRLTVT.

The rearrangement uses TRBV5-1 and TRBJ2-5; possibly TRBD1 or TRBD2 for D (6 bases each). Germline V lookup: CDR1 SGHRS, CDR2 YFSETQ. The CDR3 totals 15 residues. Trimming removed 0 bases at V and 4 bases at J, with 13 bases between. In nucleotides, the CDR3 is TGCGCCAGCAGCTTGGGTGCGGGGACACGAGAGACCCAGTACTTC. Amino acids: CASSLGAGTRETQYF.

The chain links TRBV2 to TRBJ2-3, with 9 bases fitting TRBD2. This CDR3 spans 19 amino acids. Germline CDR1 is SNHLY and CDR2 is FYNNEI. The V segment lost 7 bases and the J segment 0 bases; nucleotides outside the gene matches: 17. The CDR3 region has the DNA TGTGCCAGCAATGGGGTCCTAGCGGGGTTCGCTGCTAGCACAGATACGCAGTATTTT. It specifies CASNGVLAGFAASTDTQYF.

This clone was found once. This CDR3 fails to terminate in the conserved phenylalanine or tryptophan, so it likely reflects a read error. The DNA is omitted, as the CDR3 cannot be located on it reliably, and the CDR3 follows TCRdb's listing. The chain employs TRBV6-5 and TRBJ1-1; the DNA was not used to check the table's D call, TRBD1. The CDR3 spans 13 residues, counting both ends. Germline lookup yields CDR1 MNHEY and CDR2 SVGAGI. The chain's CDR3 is CASSTRAGLYPSI.

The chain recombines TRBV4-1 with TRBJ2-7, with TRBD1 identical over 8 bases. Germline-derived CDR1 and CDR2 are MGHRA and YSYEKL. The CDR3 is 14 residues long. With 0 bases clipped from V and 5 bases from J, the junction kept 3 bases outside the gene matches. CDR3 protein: CASSQDRGLNEQYF. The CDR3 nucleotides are TGCGCCAGCAGCCAAGACAGGGGGCTCAACGAGCAGTACTTC.

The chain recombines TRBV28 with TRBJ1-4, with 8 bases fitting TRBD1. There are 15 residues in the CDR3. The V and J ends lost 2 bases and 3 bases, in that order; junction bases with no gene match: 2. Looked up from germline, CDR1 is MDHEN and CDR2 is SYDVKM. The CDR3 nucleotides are TGTGCCAGCAGTTTAGGACAGGGAGCTAATGAAAAACTGTTTTTT. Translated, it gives CASSLGQGANEKLFF.

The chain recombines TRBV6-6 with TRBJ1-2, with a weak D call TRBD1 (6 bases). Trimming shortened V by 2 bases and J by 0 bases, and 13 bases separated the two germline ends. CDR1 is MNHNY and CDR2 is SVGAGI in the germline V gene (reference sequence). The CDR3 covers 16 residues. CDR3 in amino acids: CASSYGQSVANYGYTF. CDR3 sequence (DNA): TGTGCCAGCAGTTACGGACAGTCCGTAGCTAACTATGGCTACACCTTC.

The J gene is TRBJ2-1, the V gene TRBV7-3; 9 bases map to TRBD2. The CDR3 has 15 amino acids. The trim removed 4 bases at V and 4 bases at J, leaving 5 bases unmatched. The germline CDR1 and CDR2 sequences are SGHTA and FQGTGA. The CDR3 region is CASSWSGGTYNEQFF. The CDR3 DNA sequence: TGTGCCAGCAGCTGGAGCGGGGGGACGTACAATGAGCAGTTCTTC.